These 17 T cell receptor beta chains came from one sample sequenced in a study of shared clonotypes between healthy human individuals. Terminally differentiated effector memory CD45RA+ cells were excluded from the naive CD8 cells, which were CD45RO-negative and positively selected for CCR7. Sequenced by immunoSEQ multiplex PCR; TCRdb stores in-frame clones only, minus some. The data contain around 2,000,000 clones, about 95% of them singletons. Sequencing was carried out using naive CD8+ T cells sorted from blood. These receptors were taken from a man between 18 and 35 years old in good health.

Comment on this clone: The same CDR3 also results from other DNA sequences found in this sample. This chain uses TRBV9 with TRBJ2-1; D perhaps matches TRBD2 (6 bases). Deletions cut 0 bases from V and 3 bases from J, with 7 bases between. Germline V gives CDR1 SGDLS, CDR2 YYNGEE. The CDR3 runs 14 residues. Written as DNA, the CDR3 is TGTGCCAGCAGCGTAGAGGGACTCTACAATGAGCAGTTCTTC. This sequence encodes CASSVEGLYNEQFF.

The genes are TRBV6-1 and TRBJ2-2; TRBD2 aligns across 10 bases. In germline, CDR1 is MNHNS, CDR2 SASEGT. Trimming removed 4 bases from V and 1 base from J; junction bases left unmatched: 3. This CDR3 has 16 amino acids. CDR3 sequence (DNA): TGTGCCAGCAGTGCAGGACTAGCGGTGAACACCGGGGAGCTGTTTTTT. Its translation is CASSAGLAVNTGELFF.

This chain connects TRBV9 to TRBJ2-5; 9 bases are shared with TRBD2. The trim removed 3 bases at V and 1 base at J, leaving 4 bases unmatched. Germline V lookup: CDR1 SGDLS, CDR2 YYNGEE. The CDR3 has 15 amino acids. This chain's CDR3 is CASSALGLAQETQYF. The CDR3 region has the DNA TGTGCCAGCAGCGCCCTGGGACTAGCCCAAGAGACCCAGTACTTC.

The J gene is TRBJ1-5, the V gene TRBV7-6; tentatively, D is TRBD1 (5 bases). The CDR3 sequence is 14 residues long. The V and J ends lost 1 base and 3 bases respectively, with 7 bases between them. Germline lookup yields CDR1 SGHVS and CDR2 FNYEAQ. CDR3 sequence (DNA): TGTGCCAGCAGCTTAGGTGGGGCCAATCAGCCCCAGCATTTT. Protein sequence: CASSLGGANQPQHF.

The chain recombines TRBV2 with TRBJ1-2, with D possibly matching TRBD1 (5 bases). Germline CDR1 is SNHLY and CDR2 is FYNNEI. The CDR3 covers 18 residues. Trimming cost V 2 bases and J 6 bases, with 25 bases left between them. The CDR3 is CASSEKGNLKIHYNGYTF. The CDR3 nucleotides are TGTGCCAGCAGTGAAAAGGGGAACCTCAAAATCCACTATAATGGCTACACCTTC.

This chain joins TRBV2 and TRBJ2-7; D might be TRBD1 (5 bases). Germline V CDR1 and CDR2: SNHLY, FYNNEI. Trimming shortened V by 6 bases and J by 4 bases, and 16 bases separated the two germline ends. The CDR3 has 14 residues. The DNA of the CDR3 is TGTGCCAGCAGCCAGCACAGGTCATTTTACGAGCAGTACTTC. Its translation is CASSQHRSFYEQYF.

V and J are TRBV5-1 and TRBJ1-1; D is uncertain. Germline values: CDR1 SGHRS, CDR2 YFSETQ. Trimming removed 2 bases at V and 10 bases at J, with 12 bases between. The CDR3 is 12 residues long. The CDR3 DNA is TGCGCCAGCAGCTTTACCTCTGATGGAGCTTTCTTT. Residues: CASSFTSDGAFF.

The chain recombines TRBV10-2 with TRBJ1-4, with TRBD1 identical over 12 bases. This CDR3 spans 15 amino acids. V lost 6 bases and J lost 8; bases outside the gene matches: 7. Germline-derived CDR1 and CDR2 are WSHSY and SAAADI. The CDR3 nucleotides read TGCGCCAGCAGCGGGACAGGGGGCATTAGAGAAAAACTGTTTTTT. Translating it yields CASSGTGGIREKLFF.

This clone has just one count. The V gene is TRBV13, the J gene TRBJ1-1; weak D call: TRBD1 (6 bases). This CDR3 comprises 12 residues. The germline V gene has CDR1 PRHDT and CDR2 FYEKMQ (reference sequence). The V end was cut by 4 bases, the J end by 10 bases, with 13 bases between. This CDR3 is CASSSDRRVAFF. The CDR3 nucleotides are TGTGCCAGCAGCTCCGACAGGCGGGTAGCTTTCTTT. Full variable domain (missing parts from reference TRBV13 and TRBJ1-1): AAGVIQSPRHLIKEKRETATLKCYPIPRHDTVYWYQQGPGQDPQFLISFYEKMQSDKGSIPDRFSAQQFSDYHSELNMSSLELGDSALYFCASSSDRRVAFFGQGTRLTVV.

The V and J genes are TRBV28 and TRBJ1-1; no clear D gene. V gave up 5 bases and J gave up 6 bases, with 10 bases separating them. Germline lookup yields CDR1 MDHEN and CDR2 SYDVKM. The CDR3 is 12 residues long. CDR3 residues: CASSTRGPEAFF. DNA for the CDR3: TGTGCCAGCAGTACTAGAGGCCCTGAAGCTTTCTTT.

The gene calls are TRBV7-9 and TRBJ2-1, with D unresolved. In germline, CDR1 is SEHNR, CDR2 FQNEAQ (reference sequence). Trimming shortened V by 5 bases and J by 2 bases, and 10 bases separated the two germline ends. This CDR3 region has 14 residues. The CDR3 bases are TGTGCCAGCAGCAGGTGGGAACCCTACAATGAGCAGTTCTTC. Its protein is CASSRWEPYNEQFF.

CDR3 residues: CASSLTPTGTDTQYF. As DNA, the CDR3 is TGTGCCAGCAGTTTAACCCCGACAGGGACGGATACGCAGTATTTT. The rearrangement links TRBV27 to TRBJ2-3; 7 bases fit TRBD1. In germline, CDR1 is MNHEY, CDR2 SMNVEV (reference sequence). Germline trimming cut 2 bases from V and 6 bases from J; bases unmatched to any gene: 8. The CDR3 extends over 15 amino acids.

The chain links TRBV5-1 to TRBJ2-7, with TRBD1 identical over 7 bases. The CDR3 covers 15 residues. Looked up from germline, CDR1 is SGHRS and CDR2 is YFSETQ. Germline trimming cut 2 bases from V and 0 bases from J; bases unmatched to any gene: 5. The CDR3 loop reads CASSFRQGASYEQYF. CDR3 DNA sequence: TGCGCCAGCAGCTTCAGACAGGGCGCCTCCTACGAGCAGTACTTC.

V is TRBV6-5 and J is TRBJ2-1, with a weak D call TRBD2 (7 bases). Trimming removed 1 base from V and 2 bases from J, with 12 bases in between. The CDR3 contains 16 residues. Germline-derived CDR1 and CDR2 are MNHEY and SVGAGI. For the CDR3, the DNA is TGTGCCAGCAGTTACTTCCTAGGGGGGGCCTACAATGAGCAGTTCTTC. This codes for CASSYFLGGAYNEQFF.

This chain uses TRBV15 with TRBJ1-5; TRBD1 is a possible D gene (6 bases). Germline lookup yields CDR1 LNHNV and CDR2 YYDKDF (reference sequence). V gave up 0 bases and J gave up 7 bases, with 22 bases separating them. The CDR3 sequence is 18 residues long. The CDR3 DNA reads TGTGCCACCAGCAGAGATCCCGTTCTCGGGGAGGGGGGGCAGCCCCAGCATTTT. Encoded protein: CATSRDPVLGEGGQPQHF.

The gene calls are TRBV7-9 and TRBJ2-5, with 12 bases identical to TRBD2. V gave up 5 bases and J gave up 1 base; unmatched junction bases: 5. Looked up from germline, CDR1 is SEHNR and CDR2 is FQNEAQ (reference sequence). The CDR3 totals 16 residues. Here the CDR3 reads CASSAGTSGLQETQYF. CDR3 sequence (DNA): TGTGCCAGCAGCGCCGGGACTAGCGGGCTCCAAGAGACCCAGTACTTC.

The J gene is TRBJ1-1, the V gene TRBV11-2; possibly TRBD1 for D (5 bases). Trimming pared 1 base from V and 1 base from J, leaving 13 bases between. Germline loops: CDR1 SGHAT, CDR2 FQNNGV. The CDR3 spans 16 residues. CDR3 amino acids: CASSLGPGAANTEAFF. The CDR3 DNA sequence: TGTGCCAGCAGCTTAGGACCCGGGGCCGCGAACACTGAAGCTTTCTTT.